The 29 T cell receptor beta chains listed next were all sequenced from one sample in a study of regulatory T cells in long-lasting Graves disease. As for time point: newly diagnosed GD, antithyroid drugs for less than 3 months. The authors made the TCR library using RNA they extracted from PBMCs. Arm-PCR with iRepertoire HTBI primers amplified the CDR3 regions for these TCR beta libraries. Via MiXCR, TCRdb re-called the multiplex PCR reads, giving one row per CDR3 protein. Here the sample spans 350,000 to 550,000 distinct CDR3 sequences, 16% being singletons. A further study also used this sample, focusing on T cells in Graves' hyperthyroidism and ophthalmopathy.

The sample consisted of peripheral blood mononuclear cells (PBMCs), taken at new diagnosis, from a patient treated with antithyroid drugs. The receptor source for this set is a woman younger than 30 with Graves disease.

The V gene is TRBV24-1, the J gene TRBJ2-1, with TRBD2 matching 13 bases. Germline V gene lookup returns CDR1 KGHDR and CDR2 SFDVKD. The CDR3 contains 20 residues. V trimming: 3 bases; J trimming: 7 bases; junction bases outside the gene matches: 17. The CDR3 sequence is CATSDRGTSGISVAWNEQFF. CDR3 sequence (DNA): TGTGCCACCAGTGATCGCGGGACTAGCGGGATCTCCGTCGCTTGGAATGAGCAGTTCTTC.

The rearrangement links TRBV5-1 to TRBJ1-2; TRBD1 matches 8 bases. This CDR3 spans 17 amino acids. V lost 1 base, J lost 2 bases, and 10 bases stayed unmatched. Germline V CDR1 and CDR2: SGHRS, YFSETQ. CDR3 nucleotides: TGCGCCAGCAGCTTGACCAACGGAGGACAGGGAAACTATGGCTACACCTTC. It translates to CASSLTNGGQGNYGYTF.

This clonotype turned up a few times. The rearrangement uses TRBV20-1 and TRBJ2-1, with TRBD2 matching over 9 bases. The V segment lost 5 bases and the J segment 4 bases; nucleotides outside the gene matches: 9. This CDR3 is 15 amino acids long. Germline V lookup: CDR1 DFQATT, CDR2 SNEGSKA (reference sequence). CDR3 region: CSALKREAAYNEQFF. The CDR3, as DNA: TGCAGTGCTCTTAAGCGGGAGGCAGCGTACAATGAGCAGTTCTTC.

The CDR3: CASSLVPGTDTQYF. The CDR3 coding sequence is TGTGCCAGCAGCTTGGTCCCGGGAACAGATACGCAGTATTTT. The genes are TRBV5-5 and TRBJ2-3; a weak D match, TRBD2 (5 bases). The CDR3 covers 14 residues. Germline CDR1 is SGHKS and CDR2 is YYEKEE (reference sequence). V lost 0 bases to trimming and J lost 3 bases, with 8 bases between them. Looking up the rest from reference TRBV5-5 and TRBJ2-3 gives the full variable domain: DAGVTQSPTHLIKTRGQQVTLRCSPISGHKSVSWYQQVLGQGPQFIFQYYEKEERGRGNFPDRFSARQFPNYSSELNVNALLLGDSALYLCASSLVPGTDTQYFGPGTRLTVL.

On this clonotype itself: A much larger clone differs from this one at a single base, so this may be a read error. The chain links TRBV20-1 to TRBJ2-1, with TRBD2 matching 9 bases. CDR1 and CDR2 from the germline V gene are DFQATT and SNEGSKA (reference sequence). The CDR3 has 16 amino acids. In nucleotides, the CDR3 is TGCAGTGCTTTACTAGCGGGCCCGAGCTCCTACAATGAGCAGCTCTTC. Translation: CSALLAGPSSYNEQLF.

DNA for the CDR3: TGTGCCAGCAGCCCCCGGACGGTCTATGGCTACACCTTC. Its translation: CASSPRTVYGYTF. The gene calls are TRBV7-2 and TRBJ1-2; D is undetermined. The V gene's germline CDR1 is SGHTA and CDR2 FQGNSA. V was trimmed by 5 bases and J by 4 bases, leaving 11 bases between them. The CDR3 is 13 residues long.

This clonotype was found many times. The chain uses TRBV5-1 and TRBJ1-1; perhaps TRBD1 as D (6 bases). The CDR3 is 16 amino acids. Trimming left V 0 bases short and J 5 bases short, with 17 bases between. Germline CDR1 is SGHRS and CDR2 is YFSETQ. CDR3 in DNA: TGCGCCAGCAGCTTGGGTTACAGGGTTCCTGAGACTGAAGCTTTCTTT. It translates to CASSLGYRVPETEAFF.

With respect to this clonotype: A clone one base away is much larger, so this may be a read error. V is TRBV12-3 or TRBV12-4 and J is TRBJ2-5; perhaps TRBD1 as D (6 bases). This CDR3 has 13 residues. The CDR3 protein is CASSKTGRGTQCF. The CDR3 DNA follows: TGTGCCAGCAGCAAGACAGGACGAGGGACCCAGTGCTTC.

This clonotype occurred many times. V and J are TRBV3-1 and TRBJ2-4; TRBD1 matches 8 bases. V was clipped by 2 bases and J by 0 bases; unmatched bases: 6. CDR3 length equals 17 residues. Germline lookup yields CDR1 LGHDT and CDR2 YNNKEL (reference sequence). Written as DNA, the CDR3 is TGTGCCAGCAGCCAAAGGGGACAGGCCCTAGCCAAAAACATTCAGTACTTC. Translating it yields CASSQRGQALAKNIQYF.

This clonotype was found a few times. V and J are TRBV15 and TRBJ1-1; D uncertain. V was clipped by 1 base and J by 9 bases, with 12 bases between them. Germline V gene data show CDR1 as LNHNV and CDR2 as YYDKDF (reference sequence). This CDR3 has 13 amino acids. The CDR3 reads CATSRVGRVQAFF. CDR3 sequence (DNA): TGTGCCACCAGCAGAGTGGGCAGAGTCCAAGCTTTCTTT.

This clonotype was found many times. The gene calls are TRBV15 and TRBJ2-5; D remains ambiguous. The CDR3 spans 14 residues. The germline V gene encodes CDR1 LNHNV and CDR2 YYDKDF (reference sequence). Trimming removed 0 bases from V and 7 bases from J, with 12 bases in between. CDR3 protein: CATSRDGGVGTQYF. The CDR3 DNA reads TGTGCCACCAGCAGAGATGGTGGGGTTGGGACCCAGTACTTC.

The rearrangement uses TRBV27 and TRBJ1-6; D is unresolved. The CDR3 sequence is 15 residues long. Germline V gene data show CDR1 as MNHEY and CDR2 as SMNVEV (reference sequence). Trimming took off 6 bases at V and 10 bases at J, with 19 bases between the two ends. CDR3 protein: CASRALEPGKSPLHF. The CDR3 DNA is TGTGCCAGCAGGGCCCTAGAACCTGGAAAATCACCCCTCCACTTT.

This clonotype occurred many times. The chain couples TRBV2 to TRBJ1-1, with D possibly TRBD1 on 6 matching bases. Germline V gene sequence: CDR1 SNHLY, CDR2 FYNNEI. This CDR3 comprises 13 residues. Trimming took off 6 bases at V and 7 bases at J, with 15 bases between the two ends. The CDR3 coding sequence is TGTGCCAGCAGAGAATGGGACACCGGTGAAGCTTTCTTT. This gives the protein CASREWDTGEAFF.

The rearrangement joins TRBV25-1 to TRBJ2-2, with D unresolved. From germline, CDR1 is MGHDK and CDR2 SYGVNS. There are 14 residues in the CDR3. V shed 7 bases and J shed 5 bases, with 14 bases lying between them. CDR3 bases: TGTGCCAGCAAAGATAAGGAACGAACCGGGGAGCTGTTTTTT. It encodes CASKDKERTGELFF.

This clonotype was counted ten times or more. The rearrangement uses TRBV2 and TRBJ2-1; perhaps TRBD2 as D (5 bases). CDR1 and CDR2 (germline): SNHLY, FYNNEI. The CDR3 sequence is 14 residues long. Trimming removed 9 bases from V and 2 bases from J, with 14 bases in between. The CDR3 DNA reads TGTGCCAGTTCCCGGGAAAGCGCCTACAATGAGCAGTTCTTC. Amino acids: CASSRESAYNEQFF.

This clonotype was observed a handful of times. The chain is built from TRBV12-3 or TRBV12-4 and TRBJ1-2; D unresolved. The V end was cut by 5 bases, the J end by 3 bases, with 7 bases between. This CDR3 contains 12 residues. The CDR3 DNA is TGTGCCAGCAGTCCTGCCCACTATGGCTACACCTTC. Translating it yields CASSPAHYGYTF.

This clonotype was detected ten times or more. The rearrangement uses TRBV27 and TRBJ2-7, with 11 bases fitting TRBD1. Germline assignment: CDR1 MNHEY and CDR2 SMNVEV (reference sequence). With V trimmed by 5 bases and J by 2 bases, 5 bases remained unmatched. There are 15 residues in the CDR3. The CDR3 here is CASSPVGQGAYEQYF. In DNA form, the CDR3 reads TGTGCCAGCAGTCCAGTGGGACAGGGGGCCTACGAGCAGTACTTC.

This clonotype was recorded only once. Given a much more abundant clone one base away, this may be a read error. CDR3 amino acids: CASRTITGGDTEAFF. DNA of the CDR3: TGTGCCAGCAGAACCATTACGGGGGGCGACACTGAAGCTTTCTTT. The chain employs TRBV7-9 and TRBJ1-1; tentatively, D is TRBD1 (6 bases). The CDR3 sequence is 15 residues long. CDR1 is SEHNR and CDR2 is FQNEAQ in the germline V gene (reference sequence). V lost 6 bases and J 3 bases, leaving 17 bases between the germline ends.

As for this clonotype: A much larger clone lies one base from this, so it may be a read error. The CDR3 does not end in the conserved phenylalanine or tryptophan, so this is likely a read error. The chain employs TRBV20-1 and TRBJ2-7; 8 nucleotides line up with TRBD2. V gave up 2 bases and J gave up 5 bases; unmatched junction bases: 11. Germline assignment: CDR1 DFQATT and CDR2 SNEGSKA (reference sequence). The CDR3 sequence is 15 residues long. CDR3: CSARNKAGVINEQYL. In DNA, the CDR3 is TGCAGTGCTAGAAATAAAGCGGGAGTTATCAACGAGCAGTACTTA.

This clonotype has at least ten counts. The rearrangement joins TRBV28 to TRBJ1-5, with 7 positions matching TRBD1. V dropped 5 bases and J dropped 2; count of bases not matched to a gene: 6. Germline loops: CDR1 MDHEN, CDR2 SYDVKM. The CDR3 spans 15 residues. The CDR3 DNA is TGTGCCAGCAGTCCCCTTGACAGGGGCAATCAGCCCCAGCATTTT. Its protein is CASSPLDRGNQPQHF.

Many counts were recorded for this clonotype. The chain combines TRBV20-1 with TRBJ2-3; no clear D gene. The CDR3 consists of 12 residues. The ends were cut back, 6 bases at V and 6 bases at J, with 13 bases in the middle. Germline loops: CDR1 DFQATT, CDR2 SNEGSKA (reference sequence). The DNA for the CDR3 is TGCAGTGCCCCTTGGGATAGGGATACGCAGTATTTT. Translated: CSAPWDRDTQYF.

Many counts were recorded for this clonotype. The V and J genes are TRBV5-1 and TRBJ2-7, with D unclear. V dropped 0 bases and J dropped 6 bases, with 10 bases sitting between them. This CDR3 is built from 13 residues. Looked up from germline, CDR1 is SGHRS and CDR2 is YFSETQ. The CDR3 nucleotides are TGCGCCAGCAGCTTGGCCAGGCAGACCGAGCAGTACTTC. This translates into CASSLARQTEQYF.

In its sample, this clonotype was seen a few times. The chain links TRBV12-3 or TRBV12-4 to TRBJ2-6; D gene ambiguous. The CDR3 covers 15 residues. The V end lost 5 bases, the J end lost 1 base, and 9 bases lay between the germline ends. CDR3 DNA: TGTGCCAGCAGTCCAGAATTATCTGGGGCCAACGTCCTGACTTTC. Encoded protein: CASSPELSGANVLTF.

This clonotype has just a few counts. V is TRBV5-6 and J is TRBJ2-7, with a weak D call TRBD1 (5 bases). Germline values: CDR1 SGHDT, CDR2 YYEEEE. V lost 0 bases and J 2 bases, leaving 12 bases between the germline ends. The CDR3 covers 15 residues. CDR3 loop: CASSLDRKHTYEQYF. The CDR3, as DNA: TGTGCCAGCAGCTTGGACAGGAAGCATACCTACGAGCAGTACTTC.

This chain links TRBV2 with TRBJ2-7, with 9 bases matching TRBD2. V lost 5 bases to trimming and J lost 2 bases; unmatched junction nucleotides: 10. Germline V gives CDR1 SNHLY, CDR2 FYNNEI. The CDR3 contains 16 residues. The CDR3: CASSSFSGSSAYEQYF. DNA of the CDR3: TGTGCCAGCAGTTCGTTTAGCGGGAGCTCCGCCTACGAGCAGTACTTC.

The gene calls are TRBV20-1 and TRBJ2-1, with 12 positions matching TRBD2. Germline CDR1 DFQATT, CDR2 SNEGSKA (reference sequence). With 3 bases clipped from V and 8 bases from J, the junction kept 14 bases outside the gene matches. This CDR3 spans 17 amino acids. For the CDR3, the DNA is TGCAGTGCTAGCGCCAGGGCTAGCGGGAGGGCCCCAGATGAGCAGTTCTTC. This codes for CSASARASGRAPDEQFF.

This clonotype was seen ten or more times. This chain connects TRBV28 to TRBJ2-4; 10 bases match TRBD2. V shed 6 bases and J 6 bases; nucleotides not matched to a gene: 8. CDR3 length equals 15 residues. Germline V gene sequence: CDR1 MDHEN, CDR2 SYDVKM. CDR3 nucleotide sequence: TGTGCCAGCAGCCTAGCGGGAGAGCGGAGAAACATTCAGTACTTC. Translating gives CASSLAGERRNIQYF.

This rearrangement joins TRBV18 to TRBJ2-7, with TRBD1 matching 9 bases. The CDR3 consists of 16 residues. V was clipped by 1 base and J by 5 bases; unmatched bases: 9. The germline V gene has CDR1 KGHSH and CDR2 LQKENI. CDR3 nucleotides: TGTGCCAGCTCACCACAAGCGGGACAGGGTACCCACGAGCAGTACTTC. Residues: CASSPQAGQGTHEQYF. Full variable domain (missing parts from reference TRBV18 and TRBJ2-7): NAGVMQNPRHLVRRRGQEARLRCSPMKGHSHVYWYRQLPEEGLKFMVYLQKENIIDESGMPKERFSAEFPKEGPSILRIQQVVRGDSAAYFCASSPQAGQGTHEQYFGPGTRLTVT.

This clonotype was seen repeatedly, ten times or more. This chain uses TRBV7-2 with TRBJ2-7; 9 bases align to TRBD2. The CDR3 length is 15 residues. CDR1 and CDR2 (germline): SGHTA, FQGNSA. V lost 2 bases, J lost 4 bases, and 6 bases stayed unmatched. CDR3 sequence reads: CASSLTLSGSYEQYF. The DNA for the CDR3 is TGTGCCAGCAGCTTAACTCTTAGCGGGAGTTACGAGCAGTACTTC.